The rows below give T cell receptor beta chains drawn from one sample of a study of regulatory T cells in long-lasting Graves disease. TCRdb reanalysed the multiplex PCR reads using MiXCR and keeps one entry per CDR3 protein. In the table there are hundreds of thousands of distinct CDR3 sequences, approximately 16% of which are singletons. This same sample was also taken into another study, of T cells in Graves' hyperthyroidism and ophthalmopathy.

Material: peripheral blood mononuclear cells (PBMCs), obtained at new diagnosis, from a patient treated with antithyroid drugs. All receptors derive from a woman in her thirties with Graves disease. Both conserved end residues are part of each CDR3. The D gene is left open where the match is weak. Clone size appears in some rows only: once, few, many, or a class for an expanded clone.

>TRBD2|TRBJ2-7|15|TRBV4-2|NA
TGTGCCAGCAGCCCGGGACTAGTCGGGTCCTACGAGCAGTACTTC
CASSPGLVGSYEQYF
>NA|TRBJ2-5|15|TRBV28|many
TGTGCCAGCAGTTCGGTCGGCAGGGCGCAAGAGACCCAGTACTTC
CASSSVGRAQETQYF
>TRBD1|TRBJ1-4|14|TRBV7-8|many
TGTGCCAGCAGCGTGACAGGGCCTAATGAAAAACTGTTTTTT
CASSVTGPNEKLFF
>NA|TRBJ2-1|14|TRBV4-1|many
TGCGCCAGCAGCCAAGGTAACCTAAGAAATGAGCAGTTCTTC
CASSQGNLRNEQFF
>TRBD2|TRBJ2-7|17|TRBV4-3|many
TGCGCCAGCAGCCGCGCGAGCTACGGGGGGGGGCAGAGCGAGCAGTACTTC
CASSRASYGGGQSEQYF
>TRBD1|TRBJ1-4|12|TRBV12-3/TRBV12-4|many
TGTGCCAGCAGTTTAGCCGGAGGACAGGGTGAATTT
CASSLAGGQGEF
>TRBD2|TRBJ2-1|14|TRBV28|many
TGTGCCAGCCGACCCGGGAGGCTAAACAATGAGCAGTTCTTC
CASRPGRLNNEQFF
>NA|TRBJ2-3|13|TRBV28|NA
TGTGCCAGCACCCCCGACAGGAAAGATACGCAGTATTTT
CASTPDRKDTQYF
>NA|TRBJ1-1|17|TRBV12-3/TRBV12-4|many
TGTGCCAGCAGTTTTTTGCAAAGTAGAGGGCGCAACACTGAAGCTTTCTTT
CASSFLQSRGRNTEAFF
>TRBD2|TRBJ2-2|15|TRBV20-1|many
TGCAGTGCCACGGCCGACGGGAGGAGGGCCGGGGAGCTGTTTTTT
CSATADGRRAGELFF
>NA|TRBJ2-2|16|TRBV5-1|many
TGCGCCAGCAGCTTGGTCCCGACAGCGAACACCGGGGAGCTGTTTTTT
CASSLVPTANTGELFF
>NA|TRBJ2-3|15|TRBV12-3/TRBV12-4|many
TGTGCCAGCAGTGAACCGGGACTCGCCACAGATACGCAGTATTTT
CASSEPGLATDTQYF
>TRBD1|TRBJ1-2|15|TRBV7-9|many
TGTGCCAGCACCCCGACAGGGCAGCCTAACTATGGCTACACCTTC
CASTPTGQPNYGYTF
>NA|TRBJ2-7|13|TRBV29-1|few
TGCAGCGCCTTCGGGGGTAACGTGGGCGAGCAGTACTTC
CSAFGGNVGEQYF
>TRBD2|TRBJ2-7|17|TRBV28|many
TGTGCCAGCAGTTTTGTACTAGCGGGAGGACCCTCCTACGAGCAGTACTTC
CASSFVLAGGPSYEQYF
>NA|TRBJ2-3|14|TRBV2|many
TGTGCCAGCAAGGAGGGGCCAAGCACAGATACGCAGTATTTT
CASKEGPSTDTQYF
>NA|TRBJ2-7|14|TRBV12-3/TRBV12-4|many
TGTGCCAGCAGTTTAGCGCTCGGCTCCTACGAGCAGTACTTC
CASSLALGSYEQYF
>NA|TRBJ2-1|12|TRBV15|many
TGTGCCACCAGCAACCCTCGCGATGAGCAGTTCTTC
CATSNPRDEQFF
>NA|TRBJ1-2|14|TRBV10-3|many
TGTGCCATCAGTGATCGGCTGGGGCCCTATGGCTACACCTTC
CAISDRLGPYGYTF
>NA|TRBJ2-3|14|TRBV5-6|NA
TGTGCCAGCAGCCCGAGACTAGTCACAGATACGCAGTATTTT
CASSPRLVTDTQYF
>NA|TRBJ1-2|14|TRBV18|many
TGTGCCAGCTCACCTCCCGACAGGAGCAATGGCTACACCTTC
CASSPPDRSNGYTF
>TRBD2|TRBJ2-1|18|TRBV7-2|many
TGTGCCAGCAGCTTAGGGCTAGCGGGAGCAATCTCCTACAATGAGCAGTTCTTC
CASSLGLAGAISYNEQFF
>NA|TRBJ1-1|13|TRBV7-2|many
TGTGCCAGCTCGGGGCATACCAACACTGAAGCTTTCTTT
CASSGHTNTEAFF
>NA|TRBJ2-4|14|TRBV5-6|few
TGTGCCAGCAGCTTGGATCAGAAGGGGGACATTCAGTACTTC
CASSLDQKGDIQYF
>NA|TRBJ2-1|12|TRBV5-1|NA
TGCGCCAGCCCGATTCGACCCAATGAGCAGTTCTTC
CASPIRPNEQFF
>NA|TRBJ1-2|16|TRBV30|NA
TGTGCCTGGAGCCATTGGAGTGTACGGTGGGGCGCCGGCTACACCTTC
CAWSHWSVRWGAGYTF
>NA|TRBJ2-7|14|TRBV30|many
TGTGCCTGGAGCGGGCAGGCCAGGACCGGTGGGCAGTACTTC
CAWSGQARTGGQYF
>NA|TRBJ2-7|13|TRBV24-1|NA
TGTGCCACCAGTGGGGTCCATTCCTACGAGCAGTACTTC
CATSGVHSYEQYF
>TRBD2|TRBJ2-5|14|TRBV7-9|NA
TGTGCCAGCAGCGGGACTAGCGGGGGAGAGACCCAGTACTTC
CASSGTSGGETQYF
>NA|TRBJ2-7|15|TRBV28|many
TGTGCCAGCAACGAAGTAGACGAGGGCTCCTACGAGCAGTACTTC
CASNEVDEGSYEQYF
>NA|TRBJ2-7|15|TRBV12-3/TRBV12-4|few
TGTGCCAGCAGTTTAGTAATGGCAGGAATCAACGAGCAGTACTTC
CASSLVMAGINEQYF
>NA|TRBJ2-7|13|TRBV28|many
TGTGCCAGCAGTTTGCAACTGACTTACGAGCAGTACTTC
CASSLQLTYEQYF
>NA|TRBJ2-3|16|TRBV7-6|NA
TGTGCCAGCAGCTTAGTGGGGGGTTTTGGCACAGATACGCAGTATTTT
CASSLVGGFGTDTQYF
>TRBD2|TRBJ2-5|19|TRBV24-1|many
TGTGCCACCAGTGATAATCCGGGACTAGCGGGAGAAAGGCGAGAGACCCAGTACTTC
CATSDNPGLAGERRETQYF
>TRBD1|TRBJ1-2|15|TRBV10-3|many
TGTGCCATCAGGGCCGGGACAGGGAATGACTATGGCTACACCTTC
CAIRAGTGNDYGYTF
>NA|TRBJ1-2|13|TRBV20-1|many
TGCAGTGCCAAGTCCGGGGATAACTATGGCTACACCTTC
CSAKSGDNYGYTF
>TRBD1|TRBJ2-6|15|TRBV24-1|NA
TGTGCCAGCTCCCCGACAGGGGTCGGGGCCAACGTCCTGACTTTC
CASSPTGVGANVLTF
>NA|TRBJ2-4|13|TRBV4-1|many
TGCGCCAGCCGAGAGGCGGGATCGGACATTCAGTACTTC
CASREAGSDIQYF
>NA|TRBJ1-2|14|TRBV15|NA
TGTGCCACCAGCAGATCCAGGATGGACTATGGCTACACCTTC
CATSRSRMDYGYTF
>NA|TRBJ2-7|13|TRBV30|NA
TGTGCCTGGAGTGCCGGCAGCGGGCGCGAGCAGTACTTC
CAWSAGSGREQYF
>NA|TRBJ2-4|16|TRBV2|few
TGTGCCAGCAGTCGGGCAGGGATACTAGCCAAGAACATTCAGTACTTC
CASSRAGILAKNIQYF
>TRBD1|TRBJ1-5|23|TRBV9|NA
TGTGCCAGCAGCCCCCCCCGAGAGACAGGGAATTCTGGTATTCCGTATAGCAATCAGCCCCAGCATTTT
CASSPPRETGNSGIPYSNQPQHF
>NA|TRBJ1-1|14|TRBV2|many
TGTGCCAGCAGTGAAGTGAGGGGTGGAACTGAAGCTTTCTTT
CASSEVRGGTEAFF
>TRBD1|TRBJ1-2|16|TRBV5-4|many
TGTGCCAGCAGTCTAGACAGGGGGAGTGCTAACTATGGCTACACCTTC
CASSLDRGSANYGYTF
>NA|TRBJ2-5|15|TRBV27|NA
TGTGCCAGCAGTCCCACAGGTAGCTCCTACAATGAGCAGTACTTC
CASSPTGSSYNEQYF
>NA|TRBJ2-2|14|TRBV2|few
TGTGCCAGCAGTGAACTGAGTTCCGCCGGGGAGCTGTTTTTT
CASSELSSAGELFF
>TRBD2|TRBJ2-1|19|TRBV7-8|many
TGTGCCAGCAGCTTACCCGCGAGGGGGAGCGGGAGAAGGTGGAATGAGCAGTTCTTC
CASSLPARGSGRRWNEQFF
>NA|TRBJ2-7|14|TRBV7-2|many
TGTGCCAGCAGCTTAGCAGCTTGGACCTACGAGCAGTACTTC
CASSLAAWTYEQYF
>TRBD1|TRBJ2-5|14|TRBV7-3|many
TGTGCCAGCAGCCCGAATACAGGGGGCGAGACCCAGTACTTC
CASSPNTGGETQYF
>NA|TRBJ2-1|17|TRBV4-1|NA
TGCGCCAGCAGCCAAGAGTCGAGCGGTGGCTCCTACAATGAGCAGTTCTTC
CASSQESSGGSYNEQFF
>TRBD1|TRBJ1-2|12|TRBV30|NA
TGTGCCTGGAGGACAGGGTTGTTTGGCTACACCTTC
CAWRTGLFGYTF
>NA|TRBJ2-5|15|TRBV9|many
TGTGCCAGCAGCGTCCTCGGGAGAGATCAAGAGACCCAGTACTTC
CASSVLGRDQETQYF
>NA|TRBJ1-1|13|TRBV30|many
TGTGCCTGGACAGAGACCTTGTACACTGAAGCTTTCTTT
CAWTETLYTEAFF
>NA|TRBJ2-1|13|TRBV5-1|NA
TGCGCCAGCAGCTTGACAGGGTCCCATGAGCAGTTCTTC
CASSLTGSHEQFF
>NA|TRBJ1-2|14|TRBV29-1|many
TGCAGCGTCCTTCTTGAGGGAGGGAAGTATGGCTACACCTTC
CSVLLEGGKYGYTF
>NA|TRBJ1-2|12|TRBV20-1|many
TGCAGTGCTTGGTGGGGGGACTATGGCTACACCTTC
CSAWWGDYGYTF
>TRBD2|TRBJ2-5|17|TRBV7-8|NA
TGTGCCAGCAGGCGGCTAGCGGGAGGGCCCTATCTGGAGACCCAGTACTTC
CASRRLAGGPYLETQYF
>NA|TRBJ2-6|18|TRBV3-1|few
TGTGCCAGCAGCCACTGGGGAGGGGGCGGTTTTGGGGCCAACGTCCTGACTTTC
CASSHWGGGGFGANVLTF
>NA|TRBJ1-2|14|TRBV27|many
TGTGCCAGCAGTTCATCACCGGTGGACTATGGCTACACCTTC
CASSSSPVDYGYTF
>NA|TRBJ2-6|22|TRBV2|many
TGTGCCAGCGTCGTGGGGGCTAGCGGCCCGACTTTAAGATGGTCTGGGGCCAACGTCCTGACTTTC
CASVVGASGPTLRWSGANVLTF